Following are 23 T cell receptor beta chains from one sample sequenced in a study of shared clonotypes between healthy human individuals. Assay used: immunoSEQ multiplex PCR; TCRdb lists only in-frame clones, some missing. This sample yields more than 900,000 clones, of which around 78% are seen a single time; roughly 0.61% belongs to the top ten. Source material: memory CD4+ T cells from PBMCs. Subset denoted: CD45RA-negative fraction. Receptors originate from a man aged 18-30 years in good health. Some clones in this sample may be carry-over from other donors' samples.

This chain links TRBV7-2 with TRBJ2-1; D is ambiguous. Germline CDR1 SGHTA, CDR2 FQGNSA. There are 14 residues in the CDR3. V was shortened by 2 bases and J by 0 bases, with 5 bases between the two germline ends. DNA of the CDR3: TGTGCCAGCAGCTTAAGTTTCTCCTACAATGAGCAGTTCTTC. Translating gives CASSLSFSYNEQFF.

The chain links TRBV5-1 to TRBJ2-2; 9 bases agree with TRBD2. The germline CDR1 and CDR2 sequences are SGHRS and YFSETQ. This CDR3 is built from 18 residues. Germline trimming cut 0 bases from V and 5 bases from J; bases unmatched to any gene: 11. Here the CDR3 DNA reads TGCGCCAGCAGCTTGGAGCCTAGCGGGAAGGGAGGAACCGGGGAGCTGTTTTTT. This gives the protein CASSLEPSGKGGTGELFF.

The CDR3 sequence is CASSWGTSGGELFF. The CDR3 bases are TGCGCCAGCAGCTGGGGGACTAGCGGCGGGGAGCTGTTTTTT. The chain recombines TRBV5-1 with TRBJ2-2, with 11 bases aligning to TRBD2. This CDR3 region has 14 residues. J lost 7 bases, V lost 3 bases, and 2 bases had no gene match. Germline V gene data show CDR1 as SGHRS and CDR2 as YFSETQ. Full variable domain (missing parts from reference TRBV5-1 and TRBJ2-2): KAGVTQTPRYLIKTRGQQVTLSCSPISGHRSVSWYQQTPGQGLQFLFEYFSETQRNKGNFPGRFSGRQFSNSRSEMNVSTLELGDSALYLCASSWGTSGGELFFGEGSRLTVL.

V and J are TRBV5-4 and TRBJ2-7; D is uncertain. From germline, CDR1 is SGHNT and CDR2 YYREEE (reference sequence). The CDR3 runs to 16 residues. Trimming removed 4 bases at V and 3 bases at J, with 20 bases between. CDR3 in amino acids: CASSEGPHQLDYEQYF. CDR3 DNA sequence: TGTGCCAGCAGCGAAGGACCACACCAACTCGACTACGAGCAGTACTTC. The complete variable domain, with remaining parts taken from reference TRBV5-4 and TRBJ2-7, reads ETGVTQSPTHLIKTRGQQVTLRCSSQSGHNTVSWYQQALGQGPQFIFQYYREEENGRGNFPPRFSGLQFPNYSSELNVNALELDDSALYLCASSEGPHQLDYEQYFGPGTRLTVT.

V and J are TRBV6-5 and TRBJ2-7; TRBD1 aligns across 8 bases. The germline CDR1 and CDR2 sequences are MNHEY and SVGAGI. J gave up 6 bases and V 0 bases, and 7 bases lay outside the gene matches. The CDR3 contains 15 residues. The CDR3 nucleotides are TGTGCCAGCAGTTACTCGAGACAGGGGTCCCGCGAGCAGTACTTC. Translating gives CASSYSRQGSREQYF.

This clone was counted a single time. This sequence joins TRBV7-8 and TRBJ1-2; 7 bases map to TRBD1. The CDR3 runs 16 residues. V gave up 5 bases and J gave up 5 bases; unmatched junction bases: 14. Germline V lookup: CDR1 SGHVS, CDR2 FQNEAQ. The CDR3 nucleotides read TGTGCCAGCAGCCCGGAAAGGGCAGGGGGAGGGTATGGCTACACCTTC. It is translated as CASSPERAGGGYGYTF.

Note on this clone: Germline is not matched at one junction end, which may reflect a read error. The chain employs TRBV4-1 and TRBJ2-7, with TRBD1 matching over 9 bases. From germline, CDR1 is MGHRA and CDR2 YSYEKL. There are 15 residues in the CDR3. CDR3 sequence: CASSRLGDRAYEQYF. The CDR3 nucleotides read TGCGCCAGCAGCCGGTTAGGGGACAGGGCCTATGAGCAGTACTTC.

The chain joins TRBV5-6 to TRBJ1-1; no definite D call. The ends were cut back, 3 bases at V and 5 bases at J, with 14 bases in the middle. The V gene's germline CDR1 is SGHDT and CDR2 YYEEEE. The CDR3 is 14 amino acids. The CDR3 is CASSWGNIGTEAFF. In DNA, the CDR3 is TGTGCCAGCAGCTGGGGAAATATTGGGACTGAAGCTTTCTTT.

This chain links TRBV5-1 with TRBJ2-5, with TRBD2 as a possible D gene (6 bases). This CDR3 spans 17 amino acids. Germline-derived CDR1 and CDR2 are SGHRS and YFSETQ. V shed 3 bases and J shed 0 bases, with 18 bases lying between them. The CDR3 loop is CASSSGVGSSYQETQYF. The DNA of the CDR3 is TGCGCCAGCAGCTCGGGGGTTGGGAGTTCGTACCAAGAGACCCAGTACTTC.

This clone occurred a few times. The genes are TRBV27 and TRBJ1-2; a weak D match, TRBD1 (5 bases). Germline CDR1 MNHEY, CDR2 SMNVEV (reference sequence). With 7 bases removed from V and 7 bases from J, the gap between germline ends came to 13 bases. The CDR3 covers 12 residues. This CDR3 reads CASTSFGTGYTF. The CDR3 nucleotides are TGTGCCAGCACTTCCTTCGGGACTGGCTACACCTTC.

This clone was seen only once. The CDR3 loop reads CASSERTPQPQHF. The CDR3 bases are TGTGCCAGCAGTGAAAGGACCCCCCAGCCCCAGCATTTT. The rearrangement links TRBV2 to TRBJ1-5; no reliable D call. V lost 2 bases and J lost 7, with 9 bases in between. Per germline, CDR1 SNHLY and CDR2 FYNNEI. This CDR3 has 13 residues. The whole variable domain, filled in from reference TRBV2 and TRBJ1-5, reads EPEVTQTPSHQVTQMGQEVILRCVPISNHLYFYWYRQILGQKVEFLVSFYNNEISEKSEIFDDQFSVERPDGSNFTLKIRSTKLEDSAMYFCASSERTPQPQHFGDGTRLSIL.

The chain links TRBV5-4 to TRBJ2-5; 13 positions match TRBD2. After removal of 7 bases from V and 5 bases from J, the junction contained 14 bases not matched to a gene. The CDR3 runs 17 residues. Germline V gives CDR1 SGHNT, CDR2 YYREEE (reference sequence). The CDR3 spells CASEDTSGRAPQETQYF. The CDR3 DNA is TGTGCCAGCGAAGATACTAGCGGGAGGGCCCCCCAGGAGACCCAGTACTTC.

Details on this clone: This specimen includes other DNA sequences encoding the same CDR3. The genes are TRBV9 and TRBJ2-7; TRBD1 matches at 7 bases. J lost 3 bases, V lost 0 bases, and 3 bases had no gene match. The CDR3 spans 14 residues. Germline assignment: CDR1 SGDLS and CDR2 YYNGEE. DNA for the CDR3: TGTGCCAGCAGCGTAGGGGGACAGAACTACGAGCAGTACTTC. It is translated as CASSVGGQNYEQYF.

This chain uses TRBV7-3 with TRBJ2-1; D is possibly TRBD1 or TRBD2 (5 bases each). The V gene lost 4 bases and the J gene lost 9 bases, with 16 bases spanning the gap. Germline values: CDR1 SGHTA, CDR2 FQGTGA. This CDR3 has 14 amino acids. This CDR3 is CASSSRGLRSEQFF. The DNA for the CDR3 is TGTGCCAGCAGCTCTCGGGGCCTGCGCAGTGAGCAGTTCTTC.

The chain links TRBV6-6 to TRBJ2-7; the D is unclear. There are 12 residues in the CDR3. The germline gives CDR1 MNHNY, CDR2 SVGAGI (reference sequence). The V end lost 4 bases, the J end lost 1 base, and 5 bases lay between the germline ends. CDR3 amino acids: CASSFASYEQYF. CDR3 in DNA: TGTGCCAGCAGTTTCGCATCCTACGAGCAGTACTTC.

The chain is built from TRBV9 and TRBJ2-7, with 15 bases aligning to TRBD2. The CDR3 totals 18 residues. Germline values: CDR1 SGDLS, CDR2 YYNGEE. The V segment lost 3 bases and the J segment 6 bases; nucleotides outside the gene matches: 13. The CDR3 DNA reads TGTGCCAGCAGCGCCTCACGGACTAGCGGGAGGGCCTCAGCCGAGCAGTACTTC. Amino acid sequence: CASSASRTSGRASAEQYF.

V gene TRBV27 combines with J gene TRBJ1-5; perhaps TRBD1 as D (5 bases). The CDR3 consists of 15 residues. The V and J ends lost 9 bases and 3 bases respectively, with 18 bases between them. Germline V lookup: CDR1 MNHEY, CDR2 SMNVEV (reference sequence). The CDR3, as DNA: TGTGCCAGTAGCTCGGGACCGGGGAACAATCAGCCCCAGCATTTT. Amino acid sequence: CASSSGPGNNQPQHF.

In regard to this clone: A far larger clone differs by one base, so this is likely a read error. J is TRBJ2-2 and V is TRBV7-3, with a possible D match to TRBD1 (5 bases). This CDR3 is 14 amino acids long. Germline V gene data show CDR1 as SGHTA and CDR2 as FQGTGA. The CDR3 loop is CACSQSQGGGELFF. CDR3 DNA: TGTGCCTGCAGTCAAAGCCAGGGTGGCGGGGAGCTGTTTTTT.

The V call is TRBV18, the J call TRBJ1-1, with TRBD1 matching 8 bases. Germline CDR1 is KGHSH and CDR2 is LQKENI. Trimming at V came to 6 bases and at J to 8 bases, leaving 8 bases not matched to a gene. The CDR3 is 13 residues long. CDR3 protein: CASSLNSGGEAFF. The CDR3, as DNA: TGTGCCAGCTCTCTAAATTCAGGGGGCGAAGCTTTCTTT. The full variable domain, completed using reference TRBV18 and TRBJ1-1, is NAGVMQNPRHLVRRRGQEARLRCSPMKGHSHVYWYRQLPEEGLKFMVYLQKENIIDESGMPKERFSAEFPKEGPSILRIQQVVRGDSAAYFCASSLNSGGEAFFGQGTRLTVV.

This clone was detected only a few times. The chain carries TRBV7-2 and TRBJ2-5; a possible D gene is TRBD2 (6 bases). CDR3 length equals 13 residues. Germline assignment: CDR1 SGHTA and CDR2 FQGNSA. Trimming took 5 bases from V and 7 from J, leaving 14 bases between them. CDR3 residues: CASSPAGRPTQYF. The DNA of the CDR3 is TGTGCCAGCAGCCCTGCAGGGAGGCCGACCCAGTACTTC.

A single count supports this clone. V is TRBV7-9 and J is TRBJ1-3; 7 positions match TRBD1. The V gene's germline CDR1 is SEHNR and CDR2 FQNEAQ (reference sequence). The CDR3 has 14 amino acids. The V segment lost 5 bases and the J segment 0 bases; nucleotides outside the gene matches: 1. The DNA for the CDR3 is TGTGCCAGCAGCGGACAGGTCTCTGGAAACACCATATATTTT. As protein: CASSGQVSGNTIYF.

This clone was detected a few times. The rearrangement links TRBV11-1 to TRBJ1-1, with TRBD1 matching 8 bases. The ends lost 2 bases at V and 0 bases at J; junction bases unmatched: 5. The CDR3 has 16 amino acids. The germline gives CDR1 SGHAT, CDR2 FQDESV (reference sequence). The CDR3 sequence: CASSLQGAGVNTEAFF. The CDR3 coding sequence is TGTGCCAGCAGCTTACAGGGGGCCGGGGTGAACACTGAAGCTTTCTTT.

The rearrangement links TRBV4-2 to TRBJ2-3, with a weak D call TRBD2 (5 bases). This CDR3 is 16 amino acids long. Germline V lookup: CDR1 LGHNA, CDR2 YNFKEQ. V lost 0 bases, J lost 2 bases, and 12 bases lay in between. The DNA for the CDR3 is TGTGCCAGCAGCCAAGAAGGTCCGGGGTACACAGATACGCAGTATTTT. It encodes CASSQEGPGYTDTQYF.